Reported below is one T cell receptor (beta chain). A junction end diverges from the germline sequence, so it may reflect a read error. How the authors handled the data: The authors estimated nucleated cell counts from reference gene primer amplification. Some clones are missing from TCRdb's copy, which holds only in-frame ones; the method was immunoSEQ multiplex PCR. V and J calls and clone size are as listed in that table; D and trimming were resolved from the DNA. The table lists 35,000 to 50,000 clones, roughly nine tenths of them singletons. Looked up from germline, CDR1 is SSHAT and CDR2 is FNYEAQ (reference sequence). CDR3 size: 13 residues. The data derive from a study of blood T cell repertoires in COVID-19.

J is TRBJ1-2 and V is TRBV7-7, with D uncertain. The TCR was taken from a man aged 70 or older with active COVID-19. Sample: peripheral blood. The DNA for the CDR3 is TGTGCTAGCACCTCGACGAGAACTAAAGGCTACACCTTC. It yields the protein CASTSTRTKGYTF. Supplemented by reference TRBV7-7 and TRBJ1-2, the full variable domain reads GAGVSQSPRYKVTKRGQDVTLRCDPISSHATLYWYQQALGQGPEFLTYFNYEAQPDKSGLPSDRFSAERPEGSISTLTIQRTEQRDSAMYRCASTSTRTKGYTFGSGTRLTVV.